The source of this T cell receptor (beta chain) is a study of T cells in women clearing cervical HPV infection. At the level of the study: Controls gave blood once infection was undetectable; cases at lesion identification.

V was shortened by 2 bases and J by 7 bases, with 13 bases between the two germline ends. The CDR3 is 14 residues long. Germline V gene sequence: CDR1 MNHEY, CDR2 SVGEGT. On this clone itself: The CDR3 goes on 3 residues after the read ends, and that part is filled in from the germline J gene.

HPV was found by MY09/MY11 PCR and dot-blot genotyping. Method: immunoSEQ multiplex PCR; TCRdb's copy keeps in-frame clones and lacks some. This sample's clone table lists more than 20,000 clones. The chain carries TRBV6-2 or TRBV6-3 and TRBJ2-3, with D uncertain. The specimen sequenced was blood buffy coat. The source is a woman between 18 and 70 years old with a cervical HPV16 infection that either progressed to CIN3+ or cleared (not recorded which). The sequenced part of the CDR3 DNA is TGTGCCAGCAGTTACGAGGCCCCTCCCAATACG. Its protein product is CASSYEAPPNT. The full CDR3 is CASSYEAPPNTQYF.